This entry features one T cell receptor beta chain sequence. The sample originates from a study of T cell changes during pregnancy in multiple sclerosis. CDR1 is SGHTA, CDR2 FQGNSA, per germline. This CDR3 region has 14 residues. V was trimmed by 5 bases and J by 2 bases, leaving 12 bases between them. Sequenced by immunoSEQ multiplex PCR; TCRdb stores in-frame clones only, minus some. The sample includes some 38,000 clones, around nine tenths seen only once; the top ten take approximately 0.7%. This chain joins TRBV7-2 and TRBJ2-5; TRBD2 might be the D (6 bases). This sequence was found in a female donor in good health, enrolled as a control in a pregnancy study. The material was CD4+ T cells from peripheral blood mononuclear cells, obtained in the second trimester of pregnancy. For the CDR3, the DNA is TGTGCCAGCAGCCAGACTAGGTCGCAAGAGACCCAGTACTTC. Residues: CASSQTRSQETQYF.